The 21 T cell receptor beta chains given below trace back to one sample, sequenced in a study of T cell responses to AZD1222 COVID-19 vaccine. Clones were sequenced by immunoSEQ multiplex PCR, and TCRdb holds only the in-frame ones, with some missing. The data hold 160,000 or so clones, with over 85% observed a single time. The input for sequencing was peripheral blood, taken on day 0 of AZD1222 vaccination. The receptor set was obtained from an adult in good health.

This clone was observed a handful of times. The chain combines TRBV9 with TRBJ2-1, with 7 bases matching TRBD2. Germline V gene sequence: CDR1 SGDLS, CDR2 YYNGEE. V was clipped by 0 bases and J by 8 bases; unmatched bases: 20. CDR3 length equals 19 residues. CDR3 bases: TGTGCCAGCAGCGTAGTAGGGGCTAGCGGAGAATTCTTCCCCGATGAGCAGTTCTTC. It yields the protein CASSVVGASGEFFPDEQFF.

This chain joins TRBV5-1 and TRBJ1-6, with D possibly matching TRBD1 (6 bases). The CDR3 covers 16 residues. The ends were cut back, 0 bases at V and 5 bases at J, with 12 bases in the middle. CDR1 is SGHRS, CDR2 YFSETQ, per germline. The CDR3 DNA follows: TGCGCCAGCAGCTTGGAGGGGGGCGCCCATAATTCACCCCTCCACTTT. It specifies CASSLEGGAHNSPLHF.

The V call is TRBV10-3, the J call TRBJ2-7; 9 nucleotides match TRBD1. Germline values: CDR1 ENHRY, CDR2 SYGVKD. V dropped 4 bases and J dropped 0; count of bases not matched to a gene: 4. The CDR3 is made up of 15 amino acids. In nucleotides, the CDR3 is TGTGCCATCAGTGTAGGACAGGGGAGCTCCTACGAGCAGTACTTC. Protein product: CAISVGQGSSYEQYF.

The chain employs TRBV7-9 and TRBJ2-7; no firm D call. The CDR3 loop spans 11 amino acids. V lost 0 bases and J lost 5, with 2 bases in between. The germline gives CDR1 SEHNR, CDR2 FQNEAQ (reference sequence). The chain's CDR3 is CASSLANEQYF. CDR3 nucleotide sequence: TGTGCCAGCAGCTTAGCGAACGAGCAGTACTTC.

On this clone: This same CDR3 is encoded by further DNA sequences in the sample. CDR3 in amino acids: CSVLNTEAFF. The CDR3 DNA follows: TGCAGCGTTTTGAACACTGAAGCTTTCTTT. The chain uses TRBV29-1 and TRBJ1-1; D remains ambiguous. The CDR3 is made up of 10 amino acids. Trimming removed 5 bases at V and 0 bases at J, with 1 base between. Germline assignment: CDR1 SQVTM and CDR2 ANQGSEA.

Concerning this clone itself: At one end the junction does not follow the germline gene, possibly because of a read error. The J gene is TRBJ2-7, the V gene TRBV6-2 or TRBV6-3; possible D gene TRBD2, 7 bases. The CDR3 has 15 residues. CDR1 and CDR2 (germline): MNHEY, SVGEGT. The CDR3 nucleotides read TGTGCCACCAGTAGGGGGGGACTCCCATCCTACGAGCAGTACTTC. This translates into CATSRGGLPSYEQYF.

The V and J genes are TRBV5-1 and TRBJ2-3, with 9 bases matching TRBD2. The CDR3 sequence is 16 residues long. The germline V gene encodes CDR1 SGHRS and CDR2 YFSETQ. Unmatched junction bases numbered 3, after V lost 0 bases and J lost 1 base. The CDR3 region has the DNA TGCGCCAGCAGCTTGGCCCGACTAGCGGGCACAGATACGCAGTATTTT. This codes for CASSLARLAGTDTQYF.

This clone has just a few counts. V gene TRBV5-8 combines with J gene TRBJ2-5; D ambiguous. The CDR3 length is 15 residues. CDR1 and CDR2 (germline): SGHTS, YDEGEE. Trimming took 2 bases from V and 7 from J, leaving 18 bases between them. The CDR3 nucleotides read TGTGCCAGCAGCTTAAAGGGTACCCCCTCGGGGACCCAGTACTTC. This encodes CASSLKGTPSGTQYF.

J is TRBJ1-2 and V is TRBV2; 8 positions match TRBD1. V trimming: 4 bases; J trimming: 8 bases; junction bases outside the gene matches: 6. CDR1 is SNHLY and CDR2 is FYNNEI in the germline V gene. The CDR3 spans 13 residues. The CDR3, as DNA: TGTGCCAGCAGTGCGCAGGGGGCATTGGGCTACACCTTC. Amino acid sequence: CASSAQGALGYTF.

The gene calls are TRBV6-2 or TRBV6-3 and TRBJ1-3; the D gene is possibly TRBD1 (6 bases). The CDR3 loop spans 16 amino acids. The V gene lost 1 base and the J gene lost 0 bases, with 10 bases spanning the gap. Germline V CDR1 and CDR2: MNHEY, SVGEGT. In DNA, the CDR3 is TGTGCCAGCAGTTACTGGGGCAGGGGCTCTGGAAACACCATATATTTT. As protein: CASSYWGRGSGNTIYF.

There are a few counts of this clone. J is TRBJ1-5 and V is TRBV5-1; 10 bases are a match to TRBD1. This CDR3 has 13 amino acids. Unmatched junction bases numbered 1, after V lost 3 bases and J lost 7 bases. Germline V CDR1 and CDR2: SGHRS, YFSETQ. DNA of the CDR3: TGCGCCAGCAGCTCGGACAGGGGGCAGCCCCAGCATTTT. It specifies CASSSDRGQPQHF.

The chain uses TRBV10-2 and TRBJ2-1; D gene unclear. V gave up 5 bases and J gave up 9 bases, with 17 bases separating them. The CDR3 has 14 residues. Germline CDR1 and CDR2: WSHSY and SAAADI. Here the CDR3 reads CASSMGNTISEQFF. CDR3 bases: TGCGCCAGCAGTATGGGCAACACAATCAGTGAGCAGTTCTTC.

The V gene is TRBV19, the J gene TRBJ2-3; the D gene is possibly TRBD2 (6 bases). CDR3 length equals 14 residues. Looked up from germline, CDR1 is LNHDA and CDR2 is SQIVND (reference sequence). Between the trimmed V and J ends, which lost 6 bases and 0 bases, there was a span of 10 bases. The CDR3 nucleotides read TGTGCCAGTAGCGGGAGAACAAGCACAGATACGCAGTATTTT. Amino acids: CASSGRTSTDTQYF.

This clone was seen just once. Additional DNA sequences in this sample encode the identical CDR3. This chain links TRBV5-1 with TRBJ2-5, with a weak D call TRBD1 (6 bases). V lost 0 bases and J 4 bases, leaving 7 bases between the germline ends. CDR1 is SGHRS and CDR2 is YFSETQ in the germline V gene. This CDR3 is built from 13 residues. In DNA form, the CDR3 reads TGCGCCAGCAGCTTGGACAGGGCAGAGACCCAGTACTTC. Translation: CASSLDRAETQYF. Filled out from reference TRBV5-1 and TRBJ2-5, the complete variable domain reads KAGVTQTPRYLIKTRGQQVTLSCSPISGHRSVSWYQQTPGQGLQFLFEYFSETQRNKGNFPGRFSGRQFSNSRSEMNVSTLELGDSALYLCASSLDRAETQYFGPGTRLLVL.

This chain joins TRBV3-1 (or the pseudogene TRBV3-2) and TRBJ2-1; 9 bases are shared with TRBD1. J was trimmed by 3 bases and V by 3 bases; bases with no gene match: 6. The CDR3 has 16 residues. Germline V lookup: CDR1 LGHDT, CDR2 YNNKEL (reference sequence). The DNA of the CDR3 is TGTGCCAGCAGCCACGCCGGGACAGGGCGCTACAATGAGCAGTTCTTC. This gives the protein CASSHAGTGRYNEQFF.

This chain connects TRBV15 to TRBJ2-4; a possible D gene is TRBD2 (6 bases). The germline V gene has CDR1 LNHNV and CDR2 YYDKDF (reference sequence). V lost 5 bases to trimming and J lost 7 bases, with 15 bases between them. The CDR3 contains 14 residues. CDR3 amino acids: CATSRLGGDNIQYF. The CDR3 bases are TGTGCCACCAGCCGGTTGGGGGGAGATAACATTCAGTACTTC.

This chain uses TRBV3-1 (or the pseudogene TRBV3-2) with TRBJ1-6; TRBD1 might be the D (6 bases). The CDR3 spans 17 residues. Trimming stripped 4 bases from V and 8 bases from J, with 21 bases between. The germline CDR1 and CDR2 sequences are LGHDT and YNNKEL (reference sequence). The CDR3 nucleotides read TGTGCCAGCAGCCCGAACGCCCCGGGACAACTGGATTCACCCCTCCACTTT. Translating it yields CASSPNAPGQLDSPLHF.

This chain connects TRBV2 to TRBJ2-2; D possibly corresponds to TRBD1 (6 bases). Germline CDR1 is SNHLY and CDR2 is FYNNEI. Trimming shortened V by 6 bases and J by 4 bases, and 12 bases separated the two germline ends. The CDR3 is made up of 14 amino acids. CDR3 amino acids: CASRLGRGTGELFF. In DNA form, the CDR3 reads TGTGCCAGCAGACTAGGCAGGGGCACCGGGGAGCTGTTTTTT. The full variable domain, with the rest looked up from reference TRBV2 and TRBJ2-2, is EPEVTQTPSHQVTQMGQEVILRCVPISNHLYFYWYRQILGQKVEFLVSFYNNEISEKSEIFDDQFSVERPDGSNFTLKIRSTKLEDSAMYFCASRLGRGTGELFFGEGSRLTVL.

The V call is TRBV19, the J call TRBJ1-2; D may be TRBD1 (5 bases). Germline CDR1 LNHDA, CDR2 SQIVND (reference sequence). This CDR3 comprises 16 residues. Trimming took off 3 bases at V and 6 bases at J, with 20 bases between the two ends. The CDR3, as DNA: TGTGCCAGTAGTATGGAAGGGGTCCCCATACTACATGGCTACACCTTC. It is translated as CASSMEGVPILHGYTF.

The chain carries TRBV19 and TRBJ1-2; 12 bases line up with TRBD1. Germline-derived CDR1 and CDR2 are LNHDA and SQIVND (reference sequence). The V segment lost 3 bases and the J segment 7 bases; nucleotides outside the gene matches: 6. There are 15 residues in the CDR3. The CDR3 loop is CASSMTGQGARGYTF. The CDR3 coding sequence is TGTGCCAGTAGTATGACGGGACAGGGGGCGCGTGGCTACACCTTC.

The V gene is TRBV30, the J gene TRBJ2-1, with 7 bases identical to TRBD2. This CDR3 spans 14 amino acids. Germline assignment: CDR1 GTSNPN and CDR2 SVGIG (reference sequence). The V segment lost 0 bases and the J segment 8 bases; nucleotides outside the gene matches: 7. CDR3 sequence: CAWSVVGGVDEQFF. Here the CDR3 DNA reads TGTGCCTGGAGTGTGGTTGGGGGGGTGGATGAGCAGTTCTTC.